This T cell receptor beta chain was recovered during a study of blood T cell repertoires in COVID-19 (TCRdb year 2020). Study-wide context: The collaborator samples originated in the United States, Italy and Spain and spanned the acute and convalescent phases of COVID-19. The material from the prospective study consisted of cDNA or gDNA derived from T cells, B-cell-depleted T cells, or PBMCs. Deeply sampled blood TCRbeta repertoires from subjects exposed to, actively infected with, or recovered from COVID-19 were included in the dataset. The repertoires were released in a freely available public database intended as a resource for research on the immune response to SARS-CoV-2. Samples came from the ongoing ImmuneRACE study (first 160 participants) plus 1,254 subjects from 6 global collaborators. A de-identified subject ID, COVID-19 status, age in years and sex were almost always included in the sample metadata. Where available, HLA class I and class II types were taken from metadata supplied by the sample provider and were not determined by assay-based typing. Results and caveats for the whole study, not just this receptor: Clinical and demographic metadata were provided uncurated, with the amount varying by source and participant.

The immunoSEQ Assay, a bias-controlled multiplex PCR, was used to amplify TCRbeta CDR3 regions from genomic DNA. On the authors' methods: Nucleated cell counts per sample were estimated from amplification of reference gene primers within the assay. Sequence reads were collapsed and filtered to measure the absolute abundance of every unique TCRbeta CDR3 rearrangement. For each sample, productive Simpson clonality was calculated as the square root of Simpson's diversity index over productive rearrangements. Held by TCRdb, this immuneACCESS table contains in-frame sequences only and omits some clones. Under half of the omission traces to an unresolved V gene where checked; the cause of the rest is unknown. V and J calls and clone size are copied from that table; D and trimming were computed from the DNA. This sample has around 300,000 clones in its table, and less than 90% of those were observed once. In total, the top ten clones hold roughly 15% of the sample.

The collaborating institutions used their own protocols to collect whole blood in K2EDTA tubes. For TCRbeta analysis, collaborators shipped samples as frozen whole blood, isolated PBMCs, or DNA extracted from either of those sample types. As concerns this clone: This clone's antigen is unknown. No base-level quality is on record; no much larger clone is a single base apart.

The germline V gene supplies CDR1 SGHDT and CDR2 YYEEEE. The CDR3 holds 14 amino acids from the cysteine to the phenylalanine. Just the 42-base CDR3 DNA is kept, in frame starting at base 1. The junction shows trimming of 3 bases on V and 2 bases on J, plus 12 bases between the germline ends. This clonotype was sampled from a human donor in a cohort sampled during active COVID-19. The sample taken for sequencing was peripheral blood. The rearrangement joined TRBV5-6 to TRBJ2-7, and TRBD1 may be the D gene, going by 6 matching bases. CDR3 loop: CASSSRGSAYEQYF. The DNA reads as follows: TGTGCCAGCAGCTCGAGGGGGTCAGCCTACGAGCAGTACTTC.